This is a list of T cell receptor beta chains from one sample in a study of cytomegalovirus exposure and HLA in healthy donors. Clones were read by immunoSEQ multiplex PCR, and TCRdb kept only the in-frame ones, dropping some. The table has some 170,000 clones, roughly four fifths seen once. Sequences were obtained from PBMCs. These receptors all stem from a girl aged 2-10 years in good health and CMV-seropositive. The CDR3 runs from the conserved cysteine through the conserved F or W. A D gene is named only where the DNA matches it firmly. Only some rows state a clone size, as once, few, many or a class for expanded clones.

d_gene: TRBD2; v_gene: TRBV27; j_gene: TRBJ2-1; abundance: .; CDR3nt: TGTGCCAGCAGTCCCATTCGGACTAGCGGGAGGGAGGGGGAGCAGTTCTTC; CDR3aa: CASSPIRTSGREGEQFF
d_gene: TRBD2; v_gene: TRBV4-1; j_gene: TRBJ2-5; abundance: .; CDR3nt: TGCGCCAGCAGCCCTTCGACTAGCGGGAGGGCCCGTGAGACCCAGTACTTC; CDR3aa: CASSPSTSGRARETQYF
d_gene: .; v_gene: TRBV1; j_gene: TRBJ1-1; abundance: .; CDR3nt: TGCACCAGCAGCCAACTCTACCCGCCGGGCACTGAAGCTTTCTTT; CDR3aa: CTSSQLYPPGTEAFF
d_gene: TRBD2; v_gene: TRBV5-1; j_gene: TRBJ2-7; abundance: .; CDR3nt: TGCGCCAGCAGCTTAGGGGTAGCGGGAGGCGAGCAGTACTTC; CDR3aa: CASSLGVAGGEQYF
d_gene: TRBD2; v_gene: TRBV6-4; j_gene: TRBJ2-1; abundance: .; CDR3nt: TGTGCCAGCAGTGACGGACTAGCGGATTACAATGAGCAGTTCTTC; CDR3aa: CASSDGLADYNEQFF
d_gene: .; v_gene: TRBV6-1; j_gene: TRBJ2-2; abundance: .; CDR3nt: TGTGCCAGCAGTCAGATCACCGGGGAGCTGTTTTTT; CDR3aa: CASSQITGELFF
d_gene: .; v_gene: TRBV13; j_gene: TRBJ1-1; abundance: .; CDR3nt: TGTGCCAGCAGCTACTACCAAAGACAGCTGAGTAATACTGAAGCTTTCTTT; CDR3aa: CASSYYQRQLSNTEAFF
d_gene: .; v_gene: TRBV30; j_gene: TRBJ2-7; abundance: .; CDR3nt: TGTGCCTGGAGTGTAACAGAGCTTTACGAGCAGTACTTC; CDR3aa: CAWSVTELYEQYF
d_gene: TRBD2; v_gene: TRBV28; j_gene: TRBJ2-6; abundance: few; CDR3nt: TGTGCCAGCATCTCCGGGGGGTGGTCTGGGGCCAACGTCCTGACTTTC; CDR3aa: CASISGGWSGANVLTF
d_gene: .; v_gene: TRBV30; j_gene: TRBJ2-2; abundance: .; CDR3nt: TGTGCCACAGGTGGGAGGCCAGCCACCGGGGAGCTGTTTTTT; CDR3aa: CATGGRPATGELFF
d_gene: TRBD1; v_gene: TRBV28; j_gene: TRBJ2-7; abundance: .; CDR3nt: TGTGCCAGCAGTTTAACGGCCCGGCTACCGGGACAGGGGGAGTACGAGCAGTACTTC; CDR3aa: CASSLTARLPGQGEYEQYF
d_gene: .; v_gene: TRBV28; j_gene: TRBJ2-5; abundance: .; CDR3nt: TGTGCCAGCAGTTTCTCGGTTTACCAAGAGACCCAGTACTTC; CDR3aa: CASSFSVYQETQYF
d_gene: .; v_gene: TRBV7-7; j_gene: TRBJ2-3; abundance: .; CDR3nt: TGTGCTAGCAGCTTGGGAAGGGGTTTACGGCGGGGAGATACGCAGTATTTT; CDR3aa: CASSLGRGLRRGDTQYF
d_gene: TRBD2; v_gene: TRBV7-8; j_gene: TRBJ2-1; abundance: .; CDR3nt: TGTGCCAGCAGCTTAGATCCGGGACTAGCGGGAAGCTCCTACAATGAGCAGTTCTTC; CDR3aa: CASSLDPGLAGSSYNEQFF
d_gene: .; v_gene: TRBV19; j_gene: TRBJ2-1; abundance: .; CDR3nt: TGTGCCAGTAGTATAGGGGCCGTATACAATGAGCAGTTCTTC; CDR3aa: CASSIGAVYNEQFF
d_gene: TRBD2; v_gene: TRBV4-1; j_gene: TRBJ2-1; abundance: .; CDR3nt: TGCGCCAGCAGCTACGCTAGCGGGGGGACCTACAATGAGCAGTTCTTC; CDR3aa: CASSYASGGTYNEQFF
d_gene: TRBD1; v_gene: TRBV29-1; j_gene: TRBJ2-1; abundance: .; CDR3nt: TGCAGCGTTGGCCGGGACAGGGCCACTTTTTACAATGAGCAGTTCTTC; CDR3aa: CSVGRDRATFYNEQFF
d_gene: .; v_gene: TRBV30; j_gene: TRBJ2-7; abundance: .; CDR3nt: TGTGCCTGGAGTGAAGAGGGTTTCAACGAGCAGTACTTC; CDR3aa: CAWSEEGFNEQYF
d_gene: .; v_gene: TRBV2; j_gene: TRBJ2-7; abundance: few; CDR3nt: TGTGCCAGCAGTGAGACACTTTACTACGAGCAGTACTTC; CDR3aa: CASSETLYYEQYF
d_gene: .; v_gene: TRBV6-6; j_gene: TRBJ2-5; abundance: once; CDR3nt: TGTGCCAGCAGTTACAACAGCGGCCAAGAGACCCAGTACTTC; CDR3aa: CASSYNSGQETQYF
d_gene: .; v_gene: TRBV27; j_gene: TRBJ1-1; abundance: .; CDR3nt: TGTGCCAGCAGTTTTAGAGGGGGGAACACTGAAGCTTTCTTT; CDR3aa: CASSFRGGNTEAFF
d_gene: .; v_gene: TRBV28; j_gene: TRBJ1-5; abundance: .; CDR3nt: TGTGCCAGCAGTTTGCCGACAGATAATCAGCCCCAGCATTTT; CDR3aa: CASSLPTDNQPQHF
d_gene: .; v_gene: TRBV19; j_gene: TRBJ1-2; abundance: .; CDR3nt: TGTGCCAGCCTACAACTACATACATCTAACTATGGCTACACCTTC; CDR3aa: CASLQLHTSNYGYTF